What follows are 29 T cell receptor beta chains derived from one specimen sequenced in a study of T cell changes during pregnancy in multiple sclerosis. The assay was immunoSEQ multiplex PCR, and TCRdb's table has in-frame clones only and misses some. The sample has fewer than 55,000 clones, 70% to 90% seen once. The source was CD8+ T cells from peripheral blood mononuclear cells, collected after pregnancy. The source of these receptors is a female donor in good health, enrolled as a control in a pregnancy study.

This rearrangement joins TRBV2 to TRBJ2-7, with 8 bases identical to TRBD1. This CDR3 is built from 14 residues. The germline CDR1 and CDR2 sequences are SNHLY and FYNNEI. V gave up 7 bases and J gave up 3 bases; unmatched junction bases: 8. CDR3: CASNEAGGNYEQYF. In DNA, the CDR3 is TGTGCCAGCAATGAGGCAGGGGGCAACTACGAGCAGTACTTC. Supplemented by reference TRBV2 and TRBJ2-7, the full variable domain reads EPEVTQTPSHQVTQMGQEVILRCVPISNHLYFYWYRQILGQKVEFLVSFYNNEISEKSEIFDDQFSVERPDGSNFTLKIRSTKLEDSAMYFCASNEAGGNYEQYFGPGTRLTVT.

V is TRBV7-9 and J is TRBJ1-2; D is perhaps TRBD1 (5 bases). The CDR3 runs to 16 residues. With 5 bases removed from V and 3 bases from J, the gap between germline ends came to 19 bases. Germline V gene lookup returns CDR1 SEHNR and CDR2 FQNEAQ (reference sequence). DNA of the CDR3: TGTGCCAGCAGCCCCCCCCAGGGCTCACCCGACTATGGCTACACCTTC. This encodes CASSPPQGSPDYGYTF.

The gene calls are TRBV11-3 and TRBJ2-1; weak D call: TRBD2 (5 bases). The length of the CDR3 is 14 residues. Looked up from germline, CDR1 is SGHNT and CDR2 is YENEEA. Trimming took 1 base from V and 9 from J, leaving 13 bases between them. The CDR3 coding sequence is TGTGCCAGCAGCTTAGGGGGTAGCGTGGCTGAGCAGTTCTTC. This codes for CASSLGGSVAEQFF.

This chain joins TRBV5-4 and TRBJ2-7; the D gene is possibly TRBD1 (6 bases). The CDR3 runs 12 residues. CDR1 is SGHNT, CDR2 YYREEE, per germline (reference sequence). V was cut by 3 bases and J by 7 bases, with 11 bases left in between. The CDR3 here is CASSSNRDEQYF. In DNA form, the CDR3 reads TGTGCCAGCAGCTCAAACAGGGATGAGCAGTACTTC.

The chain joins TRBV28 to TRBJ1-1; 8 bases fit TRBD1. Germline trimming cut 8 bases from V and 4 bases from J; bases unmatched to any gene: 15. The CDR3 spans 16 residues. Per the germline V gene, CDR1 is MDHEN and CDR2 is SYDVKM. In nucleotides, the CDR3 is TGTGCCAGCCGTAGTGATGATTCAGGGGGCTTCACTGAAGCTTTCTTT. Translation gives CASRSDDSGGFTEAFF.

CDR3 sequence: CASSFYGDEQFF. CDR3 sequence (DNA): TGTGCCAGCAGTTTTTATGGAGATGAGCAGTTCTTC. J is TRBJ2-1 and V is TRBV5-5; no reliable D call. Trimming removed 5 bases at V and 8 bases at J, with 11 bases between. Germline-derived CDR1 and CDR2 are SGHKS and YYEKEE (reference sequence). This CDR3 is built from 12 residues.

The chain employs TRBV4-2 and TRBJ2-5, with 7 bases that match TRBD2. There are 17 residues in the CDR3. Germline-derived CDR1 and CDR2 are LGHNA and YNFKEQ. J lost 4 bases, V lost 0 bases, and 11 bases had no gene match. The CDR3 nucleotides read TGTGCCAGCAGCCAAGAGGCGCGCAGGGCGGGAGTAGAGACCCAGTACTTC. Translation gives CASSQEARRAGVETQYF.

The V and J genes are TRBV4-2 and TRBJ1-4, with D possibly TRBD1 on 6 matching bases. The CDR3 loop spans 15 amino acids. The V gene's germline CDR1 is LGHNA and CDR2 YNFKEQ. V was cut by 6 bases and J by 2 bases, with 13 bases left in between. The CDR3 is CASRSTGNTNEKLFF. The CDR3, as DNA: TGTGCCAGCAGGTCGACAGGCAACACTAATGAAAAACTGTTTTTT.

This clone was found once. The rearrangement links TRBV5-5 to TRBJ1-1, with 7 positions matching TRBD1. CDR3 length: 14 residues. In germline, CDR1 is SGHKS, CDR2 YYEKEE (reference sequence). J gave up 4 bases and V 3 bases, and 6 bases lay outside the gene matches. CDR3 protein: CASSSQGSGTEAFF. The CDR3, as DNA: TGTGCCAGCAGCTCACAGGGGAGTGGCACTGAAGCTTTCTTT. The complete variable domain, with remaining parts taken from reference TRBV5-5 and TRBJ1-1, reads DAGVTQSPTHLIKTRGQQVTLRCSPISGHKSVSWYQQVLGQGPQFIFQYYEKEERGRGNFPDRFSARQFPNYSSELNVNALLLGDSALYLCASSSQGSGTEAFFGQGTRLTVV.

This clone has a handful of counts. V is TRBV7-9 and J is TRBJ1-4, with 10 positions matching TRBD1. Germline V gene sequence: CDR1 SEHNR, CDR2 FQNEAQ (reference sequence). The CDR3 consists of 14 residues. Trimming at V came to 5 bases and at J to 7 bases, leaving 4 bases not matched to a gene. CDR3 region: CASSETGGSEKLFF. CDR3 in DNA: TGTGCCAGCAGCGAGACAGGGGGCAGTGAAAAACTGTTTTTT.

V is TRBV4-3 and J is TRBJ2-1; maybe TRBD2 (5 bases). The CDR3 runs to 13 residues. Germline lookup yields CDR1 LGHNA and CDR2 YSLEER. V dropped 2 bases and J dropped 6 bases, with 8 bases sitting between them. The CDR3 DNA is TGCGCCAGCAGCCAAATCCGGGGCAATGAGCAGTTCTTC. This translates into CASSQIRGNEQFF.

J is TRBJ2-1 and V is TRBV5-4, with 8 bases matching TRBD1. Germline trimming cut 2 bases from V and 9 bases from J; bases unmatched to any gene: 13. Germline CDR1 reads SGHNT; CDR2 reads YYREEE (reference sequence). This CDR3 is 16 amino acids long. The CDR3 DNA sequence: TGTGCCAGCAGCTTAAATGGTAGGACAGGGTTGGGTGAGCAGTTCTTC. Its protein product is CASSLNGRTGLGEQFF.

This sequence joins TRBV27 and TRBJ1-1; a weak D match, TRBD1 (5 bases). Between the trimmed V and J ends, which lost 6 bases and 3 bases, there was a span of 14 bases. The CDR3 has 14 residues. Germline CDR1 is MNHEY and CDR2 is SMNVEV (reference sequence). The CDR3 DNA follows: TGTGCCAGCAGCCCCGATGGGGGGTACACTGAAGCTTTCTTT. Encoded protein: CASSPDGGYTEAFF.

The genes are TRBV7-9 and TRBJ1-5; TRBD1 might be the D (5 bases). V was pared by 5 bases and J by 4 bases, with 9 bases between. The CDR3 length is 13 residues. Germline CDR1 SEHNR, CDR2 FQNEAQ (reference sequence). The DNA for the CDR3 is TGTGCCAGCAGCCAGGACAATAATCAGCCCCAGCATTTT. Its translation: CASSQDNNQPQHF.

The J gene is TRBJ2-5, the V gene TRBV25-1; no clear D. Trimming shortened V by 7 bases and J by 7 bases, and 10 bases separated the two germline ends. The CDR3 runs to 11 residues. Looked up from germline, CDR1 is MGHDK and CDR2 is SYGVNS. As DNA, the CDR3 is TGTGCCAGCACAACCGGCGGGACCCAGTACTTC. Protein product: CASTTGGTQYF. The variable domain in full, completed from reference TRBV25-1 and TRBJ2-5, reads EADIYQTPRYLVIGTGKKITLECSQTMGHDKMYWYQQDPGMELHLIHYSYGVNSTEKGDLSSESTVSRIRTEHFPLTLESARPSHTSQYLCASTTGGTQYFGPGTRLLVL.

This sequence joins TRBV7-2 and TRBJ1-6; D may be TRBD1 (5 bases). Germline V lookup: CDR1 SGHTA, CDR2 FQGNSA. Trimming took 8 bases from V and 7 from J, leaving 12 bases between them. This CDR3 is built from 13 residues. CDR3 amino acids: CASSWGGNSPLHF. The DNA of the CDR3 is TGTGCCAGCTCGTGGGGCGGCAATTCACCCCTCCACTTT.

V is TRBV5-4 and J is TRBJ2-5, with 12 bases identical to TRBD2. This CDR3 is 18 amino acids long. Looked up from germline, CDR1 is SGHNT and CDR2 is YYREEE (reference sequence). Trimming took 0 bases from V and 4 from J; bases not matched to a gene: 10. The CDR3 sequence: CASSLAPSGGAGRETQYF. CDR3 bases: TGTGCCAGCAGCTTGGCCCCTAGCGGGGGGGCCGGTCGAGAGACCCAGTACTTC.

This clone occurred once. V usage is TRBV9 and J usage is TRBJ2-3; 9 nucleotides match TRBD1. J was trimmed by 0 bases and V by 3 bases; bases with no gene match: 2. This CDR3 has 15 amino acids. Germline V gives CDR1 SGDLS, CDR2 YYNGEE. The CDR3 is CASSAGQGSTDTQYF. The DNA for the CDR3 is TGTGCCAGCAGCGCGGGACAGGGTAGCACAGATACGCAGTATTTT.

This rearrangement joins TRBV7-9 to TRBJ2-7; the D is unclear. The CDR3 loop spans 11 amino acids. V lost 8 bases and J 2 bases, leaving 7 bases between the germline ends. From germline, CDR1 is SEHNR and CDR2 FQNEAQ (reference sequence). CDR3 coding DNA: TGTGCCAGCGAGACAACCTACGAGCAGTACTTC. This encodes CASETTYEQYF.

The chain joins TRBV11-2 to TRBJ2-3; 11 bases agree with TRBD2. CDR1 is SGHAT, CDR2 FQNNGV, per germline. The CDR3 extends over 16 amino acids. J lost 5 bases, V lost 1 base, and 5 bases had no gene match. The CDR3 coding sequence is TGTGCCAGCAGCTTAGGGACTAGCGGGTCCCTAGATACGCAGTATTTT. As protein: CASSLGTSGSLDTQYF.

In this sample, this clone turned up many times. The chain recombines TRBV7-6 with TRBJ1-1, with D perhaps TRBD1 (6 bases). Germline CDR1 and CDR2: SGHVS and FNYEAQ. The V and J ends lost 5 bases and 0 bases respectively, with 16 bases between them. The CDR3 loop spans 16 amino acids. The CDR3 coding sequence is TGTGCCAGCAGCCACCTGGGGGGGCAGATGAACACTGAAGCTTTCTTT. It is translated as CASSHLGGQMNTEAFF.

By its share, this clone is medium-sized. The chain couples TRBV29-1 to TRBJ1-1; perhaps TRBD1 as D (5 bases). This CDR3 comprises 14 residues. V was trimmed by 5 bases and J by 1 base, leaving 14 bases between them. Germline lookup yields CDR1 SQVTM and CDR2 ANQGSEA. CDR3 sequence (DNA): TGCAGCGTTCCAGTCGGGGGGGAGAACACTGAAGCTTTCTTT. Its protein product is CSVPVGGENTEAFF.

This chain connects TRBV15 to TRBJ2-3; perhaps TRBD2 as D (5 bases). Trimming took 5 bases from V and 3 from J, leaving 9 bases between them. The CDR3 is 13 amino acids. Germline assignment: CDR1 LNHNV and CDR2 YYDKDF (reference sequence). CDR3 region: CATSPRGTDTQYF. Written as DNA, the CDR3 is TGTGCCACCAGCCCCCGGGGAACAGATACGCAGTATTTT.

The chain employs TRBV4-3 and TRBJ2-7; 8 bases match TRBD1. Trimming cost V 1 base and J 3 bases; bases outside gene matches: 8. This CDR3 is built from 16 residues. CDR1 is LGHNA and CDR2 is YSLEER in the germline V gene. CDR3 in amino acids: CASSQARGQVGYEQYF. The CDR3 DNA sequence: TGCGCCAGCAGCCAAGCAAGGGGACAGGTCGGCTACGAGCAGTACTTC.

This clone has a single count. The V call is TRBV29-1, the J call TRBJ2-1; 7 positions agree with TRBD1. CDR1 is SQVTM, CDR2 ANQGSEA, per germline. The CDR3 consists of 12 residues. CDR3 coding DNA: TGCAGTTTCGGCACAGGGGCTGATGAGCAGTTCTTC. This encodes CSFGTGADEQFF.

The V call is TRBV7-9, the J call TRBJ2-7, with D tentatively TRBD1 (6 bases). The CDR3 contains 12 residues. Germline CDR1 and CDR2: SEHNR and FQNEAQ (reference sequence). Trimming took 7 bases from V and 3 from J, leaving 10 bases between them. CDR3: CASMGQNYEQYF. Here the CDR3 DNA reads TGTGCCAGCATGGGACAAAACTACGAGCAGTACTTC. Looking up the rest from reference TRBV7-9 and TRBJ2-7 gives the full variable domain: DTGVSQNPRHKITKRGQNVTFRCDPISEHNRLYWYRQTLGQGPEFLTYFQNEAQLEKSRLLSDRFSAERPKGSFSTLEIQRTEQGDSAMYLCASMGQNYEQYFGPGTRLTVT.

This chain links TRBV7-9 with TRBJ2-5; 9 nucleotides match TRBD1. The junction had 6 bases not matched to a gene; V was cut back by 7 bases and J by 6 bases. CDR3 length: 13 amino acids. The germline gives CDR1 SEHNR, CDR2 FQNEAQ (reference sequence). The CDR3 sequence: CASNGQGRKTQYF. The CDR3 DNA sequence: TGTGCCAGCAACGGACAGGGGCGAAAGACCCAGTACTTC.

The DNA of the CDR3 is TGTGCCAGCAGCGGGACAGGGGAGCTGTTTTTT. This gives the protein CASSGTGELFF. V usage is TRBV7-9 and J usage is TRBJ2-2; D is perhaps TRBD1 (6 bases). This CDR3 has 11 residues. Trimming left V 5 bases short and J 8 bases short, with 6 bases between. From germline, CDR1 is SEHNR and CDR2 FQNEAQ (reference sequence).

The chain links TRBV2 to TRBJ1-2; D may be TRBD1 (6 bases). This CDR3 contains 14 residues. V lost 6 bases and J lost 4, with 15 bases in between. CDR1 and CDR2 from the germline V gene are SNHLY and FYNNEI. The CDR3 sequence is CASSLGQPSYGYTF. For the CDR3, the DNA is TGTGCCAGCAGCCTAGGACAGCCTTCCTATGGCTACACCTTC.